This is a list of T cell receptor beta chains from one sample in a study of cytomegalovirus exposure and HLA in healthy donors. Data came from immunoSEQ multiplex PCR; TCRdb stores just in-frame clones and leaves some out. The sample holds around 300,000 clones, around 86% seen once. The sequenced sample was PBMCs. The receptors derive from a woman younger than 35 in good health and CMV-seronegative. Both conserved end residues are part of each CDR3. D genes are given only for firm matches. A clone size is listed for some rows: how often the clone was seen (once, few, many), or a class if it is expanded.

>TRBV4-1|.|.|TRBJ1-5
TGCGCCAGCAGCCAAGATAGGACAGGCAATCAGCCCCAGCATTTT
CASSQDRTGNQPQHF
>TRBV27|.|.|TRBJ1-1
TGTGCCAGCAGTTTCAATCAGGGGAACACTGAAGCTTTCTTT
CASSFNQGNTEAFF
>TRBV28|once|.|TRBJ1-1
TGTGCCAGCAGTTCGAGGCGGGGTCCGAACACTGAAGCTTTCTTT
CASSSRRGPNTEAFF
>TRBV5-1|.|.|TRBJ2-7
TGCGCCAGCAGCCAGAGGACTTCCTACGAGCAGTACTTC
CASSQRTSYEQYF
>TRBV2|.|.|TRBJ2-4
TGTGCCAGCAGTGAAGCGCTTGTGGCAGGGTGGAACATTCAGTACTTC
CASSEALVAGWNIQYF
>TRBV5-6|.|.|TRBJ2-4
TGTGCCAGCAGCGCGTCGGTGCTAGCCAAAAACATTCAGTACTTC
CASSASVLAKNIQYF
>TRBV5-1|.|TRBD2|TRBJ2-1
TGCGCCAGCAGCGGGTGGAGCGGGAGCGGCTTCGTGGGGCAGTTCTTC
CASSGWSGSGFVGQFF
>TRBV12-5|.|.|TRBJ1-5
TGTGCTAGTGGTTTGGAACCGGGACTGATCAATCAGCCCCAGCATTTT
CASGLEPGLINQPQHF
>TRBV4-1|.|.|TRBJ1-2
TGCGCCAGCAGCCTGGGGGCAGAGGGTTCGACTCGGGGCTACACCTTC
CASSLGAEGSTRGYTF
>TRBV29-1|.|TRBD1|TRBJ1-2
TGCAGCGCCTCGGGACAGGGGGGTTCGGATGGCTACACCTTC
CSASGQGGSDGYTF
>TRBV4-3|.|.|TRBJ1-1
TGCGCCAGCAGCCAAGAGCCAGGGAACACTGAAGCTTTCTTT
CASSQEPGNTEAFF
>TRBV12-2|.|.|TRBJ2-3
TGTGCAAGTCGCTTAGCGCATAGGACGGGGTTACTAAGCACAGATACGCAGTATTTT
CASRLAHRTGLLSTDTQYF
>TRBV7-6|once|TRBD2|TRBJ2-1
TGTGCCAGCAGCTTAGCCCAAGGACTAGCGGGGGGAGATGAGCAGTTCTTC
CASSLAQGLAGGDEQFF
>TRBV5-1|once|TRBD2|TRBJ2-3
TGCGCCAGCAGCTTGGGGTTTAGCGGGACAGATACGCAGTATTTT
CASSLGFSGTDTQYF
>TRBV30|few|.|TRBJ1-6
TGTGCCTGGGAGGGACTGACCAATTCACCCCTCCACTTT
CAWEGLTNSPLHF
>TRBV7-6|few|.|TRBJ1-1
TGTGCCAGCAGCTCCCAGGGCTACACTGAAGCTTTCTTT
CASSSQGYTEAFF
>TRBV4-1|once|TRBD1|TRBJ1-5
TGCGCCAGCAGCCAAGACGAGGGACAGTACAATCAGCCCCAGCATTTT
CASSQDEGQYNQPQHF
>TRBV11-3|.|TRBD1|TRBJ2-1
TGTGCCAGCAGCTTAAAGGGGGCAGGCTGGAGCTCCTACAATGAGCAGTTCTTC
CASSLKGAGWSSYNEQFF
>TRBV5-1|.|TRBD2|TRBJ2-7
TGCGCCAGCACCGGGACTAGCGGCTACGAGCAGTACTTC
CASTGTSGYEQYF
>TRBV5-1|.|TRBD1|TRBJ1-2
TGCGCCAGCAGCCCCCTGGGGACGGGACAGACTTATGGCTACACCTTC
CASSPLGTGQTYGYTF
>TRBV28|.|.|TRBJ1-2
TGTGCCAGCTTATGGAGATCTTCTAACTATGGCTACACCTTC
CASLWRSSNYGYTF
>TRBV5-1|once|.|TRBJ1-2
TGCGCCAGCAGCTTGGCCGGGGGGACCCGCCTTGGCTATGGCTACACCTTC
CASSLAGGTRLGYGYTF
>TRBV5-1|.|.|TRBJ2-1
TGCGCCAGCAGCGGCCTACAGGGTTCGGACAATGAGCAGTTCTTC
CASSGLQGSDNEQFF
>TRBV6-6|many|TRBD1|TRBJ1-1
TGTGCCAGCAGTGGACCTGACAGGGAAAACACTGAAGCTTTCTTT
CASSGPDRENTEAFF
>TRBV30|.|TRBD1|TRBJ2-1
TGTGCCTGGAGGGAACAGGGGAGAGGATACAATGAGCAGTTCTTC
CAWREQGRGYNEQFF